This TCR beta chain was profiled in a study of CD8+ T cells in alopecia areata. Findings of the study overall: Shared TCR sequences were less clear between patients than in mice, possibly partly from HLA diversity. Clonality in lesional scalp, especially alopecia totalis/universalis, exceeded that of normal scalp. Scalp samples also yield sequences of resident alphabeta T cells from normal skin.

cDNA reverse transcribed from extracted RNA served as the sequencing template. The repertoire was sequenced with immunoSEQ multiplex PCR; TCRdb's copy has only in-frame clones and lacks some. The table shows fewer than 200,000 clones, with approximately 59% occurring only once. Concerning this clone: Its antigen is as yet unknown.

Obtained from alopecia areata patients were lesional scalp punch biopsies along with peripheral blood. This clonotype was obtained from a human donor with alopecia areata. Sample: CD4+ T cells sorted from blood, taken at week 0.

The CDR3 sequence is CASSLERATDTQYF. CDR3 bases: TGCGCCAGCAGCTTGGAAAGAGCCACAGATACGCAGTATTTT. The chain uses TRBV5-1 and TRBJ2-3; D is undetermined. Between the trimmed V and J ends, which lost 0 bases and 2 bases, there was a span of 7 bases. CDR1 is SGHRS and CDR2 is YFSETQ in the germline V gene. The CDR3 has 14 amino acids.